This T cell receptor beta chain was profiled in a study of shared clonotypes between healthy human individuals. With V trimmed by 2 bases and J by 0 bases, 2 bases remained unmatched. CDR1 and CDR2 from the germline V gene are SQVTM and ANQGSEA. This CDR3 is 14 amino acids long. Assay used: immunoSEQ multiplex PCR; TCRdb lists only in-frame clones, some missing. The sample lists about 1,900,000 clones, about 95% occurring once. CD45RO negativity and positive selection for CCR7 defined naive CD8 cells, a population that excluded terminally differentiated effector memory CD45RA+ cells. The receptor was isolated from a man aged 18 to 35 in good health. The sample taken for sequencing was naive CD8+ T cells sorted from blood. The chain has TRBV29-1 and TRBJ2-3; 7 bases line up with TRBD2. This CDR3 reads CSVELADSTDTQYF. CDR3 DNA sequence: TGCAGCGTTGAACTAGCGGACAGCACAGATACGCAGTATTTT.